The clone carrying this TCR beta chain was counted a few times. Its antigen is still unknown. This record belongs to a study of OX40 agonist ivuxolimab in advanced cancers. Study details: The mean age was roughly 60 years, ranging from roughly 23 to 90, with around four fifths of participants male. Past anti-PD-1, anti-PD-L1 or anti-CTLA-4 therapy was accepted, and roughly 42% had received some.

Repertoires were generated with immunoSEQ multiplex PCR, while TCRdb's copy carries only in-frame clones and drops some. The sample carries 75,000 to 90,000 clones, 90% to 95% recorded once. Findings of the study overall: In CD8+ T cells, expanded clones were on average more numerous than in CD4+.

The germline V gene has CDR1 SGHDT and CDR2 YYEEEE. This CDR3 contains 13 residues. Trimming took 1 base from V and 11 from J, leaving 13 bases between them. The sequence derives from an adult with an advanced solid tumor such as melanoma, head and neck, liver or kidney cancer. Sequenced here: CD4+ or CD8+ T cells sorted from blood, sampled in a trial of the OX40 agonist ivuxolimab. V usage is TRBV5-6 and J usage is TRBJ1-5, with D unclear. CDR3 in amino acids: CASSLYKGTSQHF. DNA for the CDR3: TGTGCCAGCAGCTTGTACAAGGGTACATCCCAGCATTTT.